These T cell receptor beta chains were read from a single sample in a study of T cells after posttransplantation cyclophosphamide. Measured with immunoSEQ multiplex PCR; TCRdb has only the in-frame clones, and not every one. Among tens of thousands of clones, roughly 93% were seen once, and the ten largest hold around 3.1%. The specimen was PBMCs. These receptors were taken from a woman in her forties or fifties in good health and a related stem cell transplant donor. CDR3s include the opening cysteine and the closing phenylalanine or tryptophan. The order of the fields is J gene, CDR3 length, D gene, V gene, clone size, CDR3 DNA, CDR3 protein. D genes are given only for firm matches. Only part of the rows carry a size: once, few, many, or a class if the clone is expanded.

J: TRBJ1-6
length: 15
D: TRBD1
V: TRBV10-3
size: -
DNA: TGTGCCATCAGTGTTAGGGACAGGGAGAATTCACCCCTCCACTTT
CDR3: CAISVRDRENSPLHF

J: TRBJ2-7
length: 18
D: TRBD2
V: TRBV5-1
size: -
DNA: TGCGCCAGCAGCTTGTTGCTAGCGGGAGGGATAAGCTCCTACGAGCAGTACTTC
CDR3: CASSLLLAGGISSYEQYF

J: TRBJ1-1
length: 15
D: TRBD1
V: TRBV2
size: -
DNA: TGTGCCAGCAGTGAGGACAGGGGGCGCGGTACTGAAGCTTTCTTT
CDR3: CASSEDRGRGTEAFF

J: TRBJ2-2
length: 16
D: -
V: TRBV5-4
size: -
DNA: TGTGCCAGCAGCGGGGCGGGACGGAGGAACACCGGGGAGCTGTTTTTT
CDR3: CASSGAGRRNTGELFF

J: TRBJ2-2
length: 16
D: TRBD1
V: TRBV7-8
size: -
DNA: TGTGCCAGCAGCAAAACGGGACAGGGAATTGGCGGGGAGCTGTTTTTT
CDR3: CASSKTGQGIGGELFF

J: TRBJ1-4
length: 16
D: TRBD1
V: TRBV28
size: -
DNA: TGTGCCAGCAGTTCCCCACCAGGGGGCCTGCGGGAAAAACTGTTTTTT
CDR3: CASSSPPGGLREKLFF

J: TRBJ2-7
length: 13
D: -
V: TRBV6-1
size: -
DNA: TGTGCCAGCAGTGAATGGAGGTCTGCCGAGCAGTACTTC
CDR3: CASSEWRSAEQYF

J: TRBJ2-7
length: 14
D: TRBD1
V: TRBV5-1
size: -
DNA: TGCGCCAGCAGCTCAGGGACAGGAATCTACGAGCAGTACTTC
CDR3: CASSSGTGIYEQYF

J: TRBJ2-2
length: 15
D: -
V: TRBV2
size: -
DNA: TGTGCCAGCAGTCCGGCCAGGGGGGACACCGGGGAGCTGTTTTTT
CDR3: CASSPARGDTGELFF

J: TRBJ2-7
length: 14
D: -
V: TRBV10-3
size: few
DNA: TGTGCCATCAGCCCGGGACTCCTATCCTACGAGCAGTACTTC
CDR3: CAISPGLLSYEQYF

J: TRBJ2-2
length: 14
D: -
V: TRBV19
size: -
DNA: TGTGCCAGTAGCCGTAGCCAGAACACCGGGGAGCTGTTTTTT
CDR3: CASSRSQNTGELFF

J: TRBJ1-6
length: 15
D: TRBD1
V: TRBV9
size: -
DNA: TGTGCCAGCACCCCAGGGGGACGTAATAATTCACCCCTCCACTTT
CDR3: CASTPGGRNNSPLHF

J: TRBJ1-1
length: 11
D: -
V: TRBV6-5
size: -
DNA: TGTGCCAGCAGTTACGGGAGTGAAGCTTTCTTT
CDR3: CASSYGSEAFF

J: TRBJ1-5
length: 13
D: TRBD1
V: TRBV6-5
size: few
DNA: TGTGCCAGCGAACTGACAGGGATGGTGCCCCAGCATTTT
CDR3: CASELTGMVPQHF

J: TRBJ2-3
length: 14
D: -
V: TRBV19
size: -
DNA: TGTGCCAGTCGGCGGGACTCCAGCACAGATACGCAGTATTTT
CDR3: CASRRDSSTDTQYF

J: TRBJ1-5
length: 15
D: TRBD1
V: TRBV27
size: -
DNA: TGTGCCAGCATCCCATCGGGGACAGGGCATGGTCCCCAGCATTTT
CDR3: CASIPSGTGHGPQHF

J: TRBJ1-6
length: 14
D: -
V: TRBV11-2
size: -
DNA: TGTGCCAGCAGCTCCATGTGGAGTAATTCCCCCCTCCACTTT
CDR3: CASSSMWSNSPLHF

J: TRBJ2-1
length: 12
D: -
V: TRBV5-4
size: -
DNA: TGTGCCAGCTCTAGAGGTCCCAATGAGCAGTTCTTC
CDR3: CASSRGPNEQFF

J: TRBJ1-1
length: 13
D: -
V: TRBV9
size: once
DNA: TGTGCCAGCAGCCCCACACGGAACACTGAAGCTTTCTTT
CDR3: CASSPTRNTEAFF

J: TRBJ1-2
length: 12
D: -
V: TRBV6-6
size: -
DNA: TGTGCCAGCAGACTACAAGGCTATGGCTACACCTTC
CDR3: CASRLQGYGYTF

J: TRBJ2-3
length: 16
D: TRBD2
V: TRBV6-4
size: few
DNA: TGTGCCAGCAGCGAATCAGCGGGGGATTTTACAGATACGCAGTATTTT
CDR3: CASSESAGDFTDTQYF

J: TRBJ1-2
length: 15
D: -
V: TRBV5-6
size: -
DNA: TGTGCCAGCAGGCTTCCGGGGGATGGGCACTATGGCTACACCTTC
CDR3: CASRLPGDGHYGYTF

J: TRBJ2-2
length: 15
D: -
V: TRBV19
size: -
DNA: TGTGCCAGTAGTATAAGTGGGGCCGGGACCGGGGAGCTGTTTTTT
CDR3: CASSISGAGTGELFF

J: TRBJ1-2
length: 13
D: TRBD1
V: TRBV19
size: once
DNA: TGTGCCAGTAGTATCCGGATCAGGGGGGGCTACACCTTC
CDR3: CASSIRIRGGYTF

J: TRBJ1-4
length: 12
D: -
V: TRBV19
size: -
DNA: TGTGCCAGTACGGCAACTAATGAAAAACTGTTTTTT
CDR3: CASTATNEKLFF

J: TRBJ2-3
length: 17
D: -
V: TRBV28
size: -
DNA: TGTGCCAGCACCCGACCGTCCGGGACAATCCGTACCGATACGCAGTATTTT
CDR3: CASTRPSGTIRTDTQYF

J: TRBJ1-2
length: 14
D: -
V: TRBV15
size: -
DNA: TGTGCCACCAGCCCGGGGGGCGGGATCTATGGCTACACCTTC
CDR3: CATSPGGGIYGYTF

J: TRBJ1-2
length: 13
D: TRBD1
V: TRBV5-1
size: -
DNA: TGCGCCAGCAGCTCGGGACAGAACTATGGCTACACCTTC
CDR3: CASSSGQNYGYTF

J: TRBJ2-6
length: 13
D: -
V: TRBV27
size: -
DNA: TGTGCCAGCCGGGTTTCTGGGGCCAACGTCCTGACTTTC
CDR3: CASRVSGANVLTF

J: TRBJ2-1
length: 12
D: -
V: TRBV5-6
size: -
DNA: TGTGCCAGCAGGGGCAGGGTTATTGAGCAGTTCTTC
CDR3: CASRGRVIEQFF

J: TRBJ2-1
length: 17
D: -
V: TRBV28
size: once
DNA: TGTGCCAGCAGTCCCGAGGCGAAAACGTGGGAGGACAATGAGCAGTTCTTC
CDR3: CASSPEAKTWEDNEQFF

J: TRBJ2-7
length: 13
D: TRBD1
V: TRBV27
size: -
DNA: TGTGCCAGCGGAAACAGGGGATCCTACGAGCAGTACTTC
CDR3: CASGNRGSYEQYF

J: TRBJ1-5
length: 13
D: -
V: TRBV30
size: -
DNA: TGTGCCTGGAGTGTCCAGGACAATCAGCCCCAGCATTTT
CDR3: CAWSVQDNQPQHF

J: TRBJ1-4
length: 14
D: -
V: TRBV5-1
size: -
DNA: TGCGCCAGCACGCCAGACAGTCTCAATGAAAAACTGTTTTTT
CDR3: CASTPDSLNEKLFF

J: TRBJ2-2
length: 19
D: TRBD2
V: TRBV10-3
size: -
DNA: TGTGCCATCAGAGGCTTTGGCCTAGCGGGAGGCCCGAACACCGGGGAGCTGTTTTTT
CDR3: CAIRGFGLAGGPNTGELFF

J: TRBJ2-1
length: 14
D: TRBD2
V: TRBV7-2
size: -
DNA: TGTGCCAGCAGCTCCGGACTAGCGAGCGATGAGCAGTTCTTC
CDR3: CASSSGLASDEQFF

J: TRBJ2-7
length: 12
D: TRBD2
V: TRBV29-1
size: -
DNA: TGCAGCGGGGGGGGAAACTCCTACGAGCAGTACTTC
CDR3: CSGGGNSYEQYF

J: TRBJ2-3
length: 18
D: TRBD2
V: TRBV10-3
size: -
DNA: TGTGCCATCAGTGAGATATACCCCGGGGGGGCCTCGGCAGATACGCAGTATTTT
CDR3: CAISEIYPGGASADTQYF